One and the same sample provided the 28 T cell receptor beta chains below, sequenced in a study of T-cell reconstitution after alpha-beta-depleted transplantation in children. Findings of the study overall: It was newly produced T cells that mostly accounted for T-cell counts and diversity one year after transplant.

Library preparation (for TCRbeta) was performed with unique molecular identifiers. In TCRdb, the PCR reads were re-called with MiXCR into one record per CDR3 protein. The sample lists 250,000 to 300,000 distinct CDR3 sequences, roughly 7.8% occurring once. No antigen has been assigned to these receptors. The material was peripheral blood, obtained 360 days after TCRalphabeta/CD19-depleted stem cell transplant. The receptors shown here come from a female patient younger than 10 who had a stem cell transplant for Fanconi anemia, so the T cells may come from the graft donor.

There are many counts of this clonotype. V usage is TRBV6-5 and J usage is TRBJ2-3, with D perhaps matching TRBD2 (6 bases). The CDR3 is 14 residues long. Germline V gives CDR1 MNHEY, CDR2 SVGAGI. Trimming took 7 bases from V and 2 from J, leaving 13 bases between them. The CDR3 sequence is CASKKGGNTDTQYF. CDR3 DNA: TGTGCCAGCAAGAAAGGCGGGAACACAGATACGCAGTATTTT.

This clonotype was counted ten times or more. The chain joins TRBV29-1 to TRBJ2-7; 10 bases map to TRBD1. V lost 7 bases to trimming and J lost 4 bases; unmatched junction nucleotides: 7. CDR3 length: 13 amino acids. CDR1 and CDR2 (germline): SQVTM, ANQGSEA. The CDR3 sequence is CSAGDRGLYEQYF. In DNA form, the CDR3 reads TGCAGCGCCGGGGACAGGGGCTTGTACGAGCAGTACTTC.

This clonotype was observed many times. This chain joins TRBV5-1 and TRBJ2-1; tentatively, D is TRBD1 (5 bases). Trimming shortened V by 0 bases and J by 7 bases, and 14 bases separated the two germline ends. This CDR3 is built from 15 residues. Germline CDR1 and CDR2: SGHRS and YFSETQ. CDR3 nucleotides: TGCGCCAGCAGCTTGGGTGCCACAGGCCGAAATGAGCAGTTCTTC. Its protein is CASSLGATGRNEQFF.

The sample holds many counts of this clonotype. The chain joins TRBV12-3 or TRBV12-4 to TRBJ2-3, with TRBD2 identical over 9 bases. CDR3 length equals 16 residues. Trimming cost V 6 bases and J 6 bases; bases outside gene matches: 13. CDR3 nucleotide sequence: TGTGCCAGCAGCCACCCCCCAGCGGGGGGAGGGGATACGCAGTATTTT. This gives the protein CASSHPPAGGGDTQYF.

This clonotype was recorded a few times. The genes are TRBV4-3 and TRBJ2-3; 8 nucleotides match TRBD2. The trim removed 0 bases at V and 7 bases at J, leaving 15 bases unmatched. The CDR3 length is 18 residues. Germline V gene lookup returns CDR1 LGHNA and CDR2 YSLEER. The CDR3 loop reads CASSQDSRKVAGRYTQYF. The DNA of the CDR3 is TGCGCCAGCAGCCAAGATTCGAGGAAGGTAGCGGGGCGATATACGCAGTATTTT.

In its sample, this clonotype was seen a few times. This chain links TRBV20-1 with TRBJ2-3, with D perhaps TRBD2 (7 bases). Between the trimmed V and J ends, which lost 4 bases and 2 bases, there was a span of 10 bases. Germline CDR1 is DFQATT and CDR2 is SNEGSKA (reference sequence). CDR3 length equals 13 residues. The CDR3 DNA follows: TGCAGTGCTACGGGGGGCACCACAGATACGCAGTATTTT. This translates into CSATGGTTDTQYF.

This clonotype was seen only a few times. This chain links TRBV19 with TRBJ2-5, with a possible D match to TRBD2 (5 bases). This CDR3 is built from 13 residues. From germline, CDR1 is LNHDA and CDR2 SQIVND (reference sequence). Trimming took 7 bases from V and 3 from J, leaving 12 bases between them. CDR3 protein: CASKRTSKETQYF. The CDR3 DNA sequence: TGTGCCAGTAAGAGGACTTCCAAAGAGACCCAGTACTTC.

This clonotype was found many times. This sequence joins TRBV7-9 and TRBJ2-6; D unclear. CDR1 is SEHNR, CDR2 FQNEAQ, per germline (reference sequence). Deletions cut 5 bases from V and 0 bases from J, with 14 bases between. This CDR3 is built from 17 residues. CDR3 DNA: TGTGCCAGCAGCGTCCGCCGATCCGGCTCTGGGGCCAACGTCCTGACTTTC. Encoded protein: CASSVRRSGSGANVLTF.

This clonotype was detected ten times or more. The chain links TRBV20-1 to TRBJ2-2, with D perhaps TRBD2 (6 bases). This CDR3 comprises 15 residues. Germline V gene lookup returns CDR1 DFQATT and CDR2 SNEGSKA (reference sequence). The V gene lost 0 bases and the J gene lost 0 bases, with 8 bases spanning the gap. The CDR3 spells CSARDLAPNTGELFF. For the CDR3, the DNA is TGCAGTGCTAGAGATCTAGCGCCGAACACCGGGGAGCTGTTTTTT.

This clonotype showed up just a few times. The genes are TRBV3-1 and TRBJ1-5; unclear D gene. Germline V gene sequence: CDR1 LGHDT, CDR2 YNNKEL (reference sequence). The CDR3 is made up of 14 amino acids. With 1 base removed from V and 0 bases from J, the gap between germline ends came to 4 bases. The CDR3 region is CASSQVPSNQPQHF. Here the CDR3 DNA reads TGTGCCAGCAGCCAAGTCCCTAGCAATCAGCCCCAGCATTTT.

The table lists this clonotype with many counts. This chain joins TRBV27 and TRBJ2-3, with unresolved D. Germline CDR1 reads MNHEY; CDR2 reads SMNVEV (reference sequence). The ends were cut back, 0 bases at V and 0 bases at J, with 4 bases in the middle. CDR3 size: 14 residues. DNA of the CDR3: TGTGCCAGCAGTTTATCGTTAAGCACAGATACGCAGTATTTT. Its protein product is CASSLSLSTDTQYF.

At least ten counts were recorded for this clonotype. The CDR3 is CASSYWGADGTEAFF. The DNA of the CDR3 is TGTGCCAGCAGCTACTGGGGGGCAGATGGCACTGAAGCTTTCTTT. The chain links TRBV5-6 to TRBJ1-1; perhaps TRBD1 as D (6 bases). There are 15 residues in the CDR3. The germline CDR1 and CDR2 sequences are SGHDT and YYEEEE. V shed 3 bases and J shed 4 bases, with 16 bases lying between them.

The chain has TRBV5-1 and TRBJ2-1; TRBD2 agrees at 8 bases. The germline V gene encodes CDR1 SGHRS and CDR2 YFSETQ. V lost 4 bases, J lost 7 bases, and 16 bases stayed unmatched. The CDR3 length is 17 residues. CDR3 in DNA: TGCGCCAGCAGCCGAGTACAGGGCGGGGGGCCCGGGAATGAGCAGTTCTTC. Translation: CASSRVQGGGPGNEQFF.

This clonotype was seen a few times. The chain joins TRBV7-8 to TRBJ2-7; TRBD2 matches 9 bases. CDR1 and CDR2 from the germline V gene are SGHVS and FQNEAQ. CDR3 length equals 15 residues. The trim removed 5 bases at V and 1 base at J, leaving 6 bases unmatched. CDR3 residues: CASSRSGGRSYEQYV. CDR3 sequence (DNA): TGTGCCAGCAGCCGTAGCGGGGGAAGGTCCTACGAGCAGTACGTC.

The table lists this clonotype with many counts. This chain links TRBV6-2 or TRBV6-3 with TRBJ2-7; D is unclear. The CDR3 consists of 13 residues. The V end lost 4 bases, the J end lost 4 bases, and 11 bases lay between the germline ends. Looked up from germline, CDR1 is MNHEY and CDR2 is SVGEGT. The CDR3 coding sequence is TGTGCCAGCAGTTCGGGCCCGCTATACGAGCAGTACTTC. This gives the protein CASSSGPLYEQYF.

The V call is TRBV20-1, the J call TRBJ2-7, with D uncertain. V was pared by 0 bases and J by 0 bases, with 12 bases between. This CDR3 region has 15 residues. Germline CDR1 DFQATT, CDR2 SNEGSKA (reference sequence). CDR3 DNA sequence: TGCAGTGCTAGAGACGGGCTGTCGAGCTCCTACGAGCAGTACTTC. It yields the protein CSARDGLSSSYEQYF.

The sample holds many counts of this clonotype. V gene TRBV7-6 combines with J gene TRBJ1-5; a weak D match, TRBD1 (6 bases). Per germline, CDR1 SGHVS and CDR2 FNYEAQ. The CDR3 length is 15 residues. V lost 2 bases and J 3 bases, leaving 11 bases between the germline ends. The CDR3 spells CASSLNGGPNQPQHF. CDR3 bases: TGTGCCAGCAGCTTAAATGGGGGCCCCAATCAGCCCCAGCATTTT.

The chain joins TRBV7-2 to TRBJ1-2, with no clear D. The V end lost 3 bases, the J end lost 4 bases, and 9 bases lay between the germline ends. Looked up from germline, CDR1 is SGHTA and CDR2 is FQGNSA. This CDR3 spans 13 amino acids. The CDR3 here is CASSFLGFYGYTF. The CDR3 bases are TGTGCCAGCAGCTTCCTCGGTTTCTATGGCTACACCTTC.

The chain uses TRBV9 and TRBJ2-2, with D hard to call. The CDR3 sequence is 13 residues long. The germline gives CDR1 SGDLS, CDR2 YYNGEE. The V end lost 3 bases, the J end lost 7 bases, and 10 bases lay between the germline ends. DNA of the CDR3: TGTGCCAGCAGCGCCAGCGCCGGCGGGGAGCTGTTTTTT. It translates to CASSASAGGELFF.

This clonotype was seen repeatedly, ten times or more. The chain recombines TRBV5-1 with TRBJ2-7; TRBD2 is a possible D gene (6 bases). Trimming left V 2 bases short and J 2 bases short, with 17 bases between. CDR1 is SGHRS and CDR2 is YFSETQ in the germline V gene. The CDR3 spans 16 residues. The CDR3 sequence is CASSFEPGLAAYEQYF. CDR3 nucleotide sequence: TGCGCCAGCAGCTTCGAACCGGGACTGGCAGCCTACGAGCAGTACTTC.

This clonotype was seen more than once but under ten times. This chain connects TRBV6-1 to TRBJ2-3; 8 bases match TRBD1. Germline-derived CDR1 and CDR2 are MNHNS and SASEGT. CDR3 length equals 15 residues. Losses at the gene ends were 1 base for V and 0 bases for J; bases not matched to a gene: 0. Here the CDR3 reads CASSEGTGSTDTQYF. The DNA for the CDR3 is TGTGCCAGCAGTGAAGGGACAGGGAGCACAGATACGCAGTATTTT.

This clonotype has at least ten counts. This rearrangement joins TRBV7-8 to TRBJ2-5; the D gene could be TRBD1 or TRBD2 (6 bases each). This CDR3 contains 15 residues. Germline V CDR1 and CDR2: SGHVS, FQNEAQ. V was clipped by 1 base and J by 3 bases, with 12 bases between them. This CDR3 reads CASSLDRGREETQYF. The CDR3 DNA reads as TGTGCCAGCAGCTTAGACCGGGGGCGTGAAGAGACCCAGTACTTC.

This CDR3 is CASSSRRDGYGYTF. The CDR3, as DNA: TGTGCCAGCAGCAGCCGACGAGACGGCTATGGCTACACCTTC. The chain carries TRBV12-3 or TRBV12-4 and TRBJ1-2; D ambiguous. The CDR3 is 14 residues long. Trimming stripped 6 bases from V and 4 bases from J, with 15 bases between.

The chain combines TRBV29-1 with TRBJ2-1; D gene unclear. Germline V CDR1 and CDR2: SQVTM, ANQGSEA. Trimming stripped 2 bases from V and 14 bases from J, with 22 bases between. This CDR3 comprises 14 residues. The CDR3 loop is CSVEYLSGSSGEFF. As DNA, the CDR3 is TGCAGCGTTGAATATCTGTCCGGCTCCTCAGGCGAGTTCTTC.

This clonotype was counted ten times or more. The chain uses TRBV7-9 and TRBJ2-3, with D perhaps TRBD1 or TRBD2 (5 bases each). The V gene's germline CDR1 is SEHNR and CDR2 FQNEAQ (reference sequence). The CDR3 sequence is 14 residues long. Trimming left V 5 bases short and J 2 bases short, with 11 bases between. The CDR3 DNA reads as TGTGCCAGCAGCCGGGGACCGTACACAGATACGCAGTATTTT. Translating gives CASSRGPYTDTQYF.

The V and J genes are TRBV3-1 and TRBJ1-2; unclear D gene. The V gene lost 1 base and the J gene lost 8 bases, with 8 bases spanning the gap. Germline CDR1 and CDR2: LGHDT and YNNKEL (reference sequence). This CDR3 region has 12 residues. The CDR3 region has the DNA TGTGCCAGCAGCCAAGCGCTACACGGCTACACCTTC. Amino acid sequence: CASSQALHGYTF.

This clonotype was recorded a few times. The chain carries TRBV7-6 and TRBJ1-2; TRBD1 matches 7 bases. Looked up from germline, CDR1 is SGHVS and CDR2 is FNYEAQ. The CDR3 consists of 15 residues. V dropped 5 bases and J dropped 1; count of bases not matched to a gene: 7. CDR3 nucleotides: TGTGCCAGCAGCAGATGGACAGGCGTTAACTATGGCTACACCTTC. Protein: CASSRWTGVNYGYTF.

This clonotype has just a few counts. The chain employs TRBV7-3 and TRBJ2-3, with TRBD1 matching 11 bases. This CDR3 region has 16 residues. Germline V gene sequence: CDR1 SGHTA, CDR2 FQGTGA. Trimming at V came to 5 bases and at J to 5 bases, leaving 9 bases not matched to a gene. The CDR3 DNA follows: TGTGCCAGCAGCCTAATAGGGGACAGGGGGAGAGATACGCAGTATTTT. This encodes CASSLIGDRGRDTQYF.